Listed below are T cell receptor beta chains from one sample, sequenced in a study of T cell responses to AZD1222 COVID-19 vaccine. Generated by immunoSEQ multiplex PCR, the TCRdb table keeps only in-frame clones and is missing some. This table holds approximately 150,000 clones, nearly 95% found once. The sequencing here drew on peripheral blood, taken on day 0 of AZD1222 vaccination. Receptor source: an adult in good health. Each CDR3 is given with its conserved first and last residue.

TRBV6-2/TRBV6-3	TRBJ1-1	CASSLSVNTEAFF
TRBV5-4	TRBJ2-1	CASSLWGSGVGDEQFF
TRBV10-3	TRBJ2-7	CAILETSGSSYEQYF
TRBV19	TRBJ2-7	CASKRGDGTYEQYF
TRBV14	TRBJ1-2	CASSQDPGDYGYTF
TRBV7-9	TRBJ1-2	CASSLTVPDGYTF
TRBV25-1	TRBJ1-5	CASSAFTGTGLSAPQHF
TRBV30	TRBJ2-6	CAGRTINVLTF
TRBV11-2	TRBJ2-7	CASSLGTSGRAGQYF
TRBV4-2	TRBJ2-7	CASSKVGGASAEQYF
TRBV5-1	TRBJ2-3	CASTGQGPSTDTQYF
TRBV19	TRBJ2-7	CASSIGGTSKEQYF
TRBV9	TRBJ2-1	CASSVGPGPSYNEQFF
TRBV11-2	TRBJ2-3	CASSLVTSPIADTQYF
TRBV18	TRBJ1-2	CASSPTPQGGYGYTF
TRBV7-2	TRBJ2-7	CASSPWTSGSLYEQYF
TRBV30	TRBJ2-3	CAWSRTDTQYF
TRBV3-1/TRBV3-2	TRBJ2-7	CASSQGTVYEQYF
TRBV30	TRBJ2-5	CAWRLPRETQYF
TRBV6-5	TRBJ1-2	CASSYGGEPNYGYTF